One sample yielded the 5 T cell receptor beta chains listed below, sequenced in a study of shared clonotypes between healthy human individuals. Profiled with immunoSEQ multiplex PCR; TCRdb holds only in-frame clones, not every one. The repertoire holds over a million clones, with approximately 96% as singletons. Sequencing used naive CD4+ T cells sorted from blood. The subset is: CD45RA+ positively selected. These receptor sequences come from a man aged 30-40 years in good health.

The chain employs TRBV11-2 and TRBJ1-2; D not certain. Deletions cut 3 bases from V and 2 bases from J, with 13 bases between. CDR3 length equals 15 residues. Germline CDR1 reads SGHAT; CDR2 reads FQNNGV. This chain's CDR3 is CASSFRPLPNYGYTF. Here the CDR3 DNA reads TGTGCCAGCAGCTTTCGTCCCCTGCCCAACTATGGCTACACCTTC.

V and J are TRBV7-2 and TRBJ1-3; TRBD1 matches 7 bases. This CDR3 spans 16 amino acids. V lost 3 bases to trimming and J lost 2 bases; unmatched junction nucleotides: 7. CDR1 is SGHTA and CDR2 is FQGNSA in the germline V gene. Here the CDR3 reads CASSLDVDRAGNTIYF. In DNA, the CDR3 is TGTGCCAGCAGCTTGGACGTTGACAGGGCTGGAAACACCATATATTTT.

This chain uses TRBV28 with TRBJ2-7; possible D gene TRBD1, 5 bases. CDR3 length: 13 amino acids. Germline V gene sequence: CDR1 MDHEN, CDR2 SYDVKM. Trimming cost V 3 bases and J 3 bases, with 9 bases left between them. In DNA form, the CDR3 reads TGTGCCAGCAGTTTTTCAGGGTTCTACGAGCAGTACTTC. Translation gives CASSFSGFYEQYF.

V usage is TRBV6-5 and J usage is TRBJ2-4; D gene unclear. V lost 7 bases and J 1 base, leaving 5 bases between the germline ends. The germline V gene has CDR1 MNHEY and CDR2 SVGAGI. CDR3 length: 12 residues. CDR3 sequence (DNA): TGTGCCAGCACCGGGGCCAAAAACATTCAGTACTTC. It codes for CASTGAKNIQYF.

V gene TRBV7-9 combines with J gene TRBJ2-7, with TRBD2 identical over 7 bases. CDR3 length: 13 residues. V dropped 5 bases and J dropped 6; count of bases not matched to a gene: 7. Germline-derived CDR1 and CDR2 are SEHNR and FQNEAQ (reference sequence). CDR3 loop: CASSPGTIGEQYF. The CDR3 coding sequence is TGTGCCAGCAGCCCCGGGACTATCGGCGAGCAGTACTTC.